This T cell receptor (beta chain) was documented in a study of shared clonotypes between healthy human individuals. Study-wide results and limits: Enrolling few donors narrowed the genetic and exposure-history diversity that was represented.

The naive CD8 fraction comprised CD45RO-negative cells positively selected for CCR7 and excluded terminally differentiated effector memory CD45RA+ cells. About this clone itself: The antigen is unknown.

Sequencing used immunoSEQ multiplex PCR; TCRdb keeps in-frame clones, though not all of them. The data hold 600,000 or so clones, with 85% to 95% observed a single time. Germline CDR1 is MDHEN and CDR2 is SYDVKM. The V end was cut by 5 bases, the J end by 9 bases, with 11 bases between. CDR3 length: 12 residues. The sample consisted of naive CD8+ T cells sorted from blood. The rearrangement joins TRBV28 to TRBJ1-5; D gene unclear. The TCR originated in a woman between 25 and 40 years old in good health. CDR3 sequence: CASSPMPWPQHF. CDR3 in DNA: TGTGCCAGCAGTCCTATGCCGTGGCCCCAGCATTTT.